The rows below give T cell receptor beta chains drawn from one sample of a study of T cell clonotyping in hematopoietic cell transplantation. Sequencing was performed with immunoSEQ multiplex PCR; in TCRdb, only in-frame clones are kept and a portion is missing. Of 13,000 to 15,000 clones listed, 95% to 98% are singletons. The specimen was peripheral blood mononuclear cells, collected 30 days after allogeneic stem cell transplant. These receptors were collected from a female patient between 50 and 60 years old who had an allogeneic stem cell transplant from an unrelated donor, so T cells may come from the graft donor. Some clones in this sample may be carry-over from other donors' samples. Each CDR3 is given with its conserved first and last residue. A D gene is named only where the DNA matches it firmly. The size of a clone is reported for some rows only, either as once, few or many, or as a class for expanded clones.

len	v_gene	j_gene	d_gene	abundance	CDR3nt	CDR3aa
16	TRBV11-2	TRBJ2-3	TRBD1	NA	TGTGCCAGCAGTCGAACCGGGACAGGGGGCACAGATACGCAGTATTTT	CASSRTGTGGTDTQYF
15	TRBV11-2	TRBJ2-7	NA	NA	TGTGCCAGCAGCTCTATTCGGGGCCGTAGGGACGAGCAGTACTTC	CASSSIRGRRDEQYF
15	TRBV30	TRBJ1-4	NA	NA	TGTGCCTGGAGTTCGAGCTTCCGGACGGCTGAAAAACTGTTTTTT	CAWSSSFRTAEKLFF
14	TRBV10-3	TRBJ1-1	NA	NA	TGTGCCATCAGTGAGGGTCAGGGGAACACTGAAGCTTTCTTT	CAISEGQGNTEAFF
17	TRBV12-5	TRBJ1-5	NA	NA	TGTGCTAGTGGTCCGGGGGACATCCGTTATAGCAATCAGCCCCAGCATTTT	CASGPGDIRYSNQPQHF
12	TRBV30	TRBJ1-2	NA	NA	TGTGCCTGGAGCCCCGGAGGCTATGGCTACACCTTC	CAWSPGGYGYTF
13	TRBV29-1	TRBJ2-5	NA	few	TGCAGCGTTGAAGCGGGGGCGGGAGAGACCCAGTACTTC	CSVEAGAGETQYF
15	TRBV27	TRBJ2-7	TRBD1	once	TGTGCCAGCAGTCCTCCGGGACAGACCTCCTACGAGCAGTACTTC	CASSPPGQTSYEQYF
15	TRBV2	TRBJ2-5	NA	NA	TGTGCCAGCAACCAGGGACACTCGGGCGCGGAGACCCAGTACTTC	CASNQGHSGAETQYF
14	TRBV6-4	TRBJ2-3	TRBD1	NA	TGTGCCAGCAGTGACGGACAGGGGGCAGATACGCAGTATTTT	CASSDGQGADTQYF
14	TRBV30	TRBJ1-4	NA	NA	TGTGCCTGGGCTTCCGGGAGCCGAAATGAAAAACTGTTTTTT	CAWASGSRNEKLFF
15	TRBV4-1	TRBJ1-1	NA	NA	TGCGCCAGCAGCCAGGGGGACGGCAGGAACACTGAAGCTTTCTTT	CASSQGDGRNTEAFF
16	TRBV6-5	TRBJ1-2	NA	NA	TGTGCCAGCAGTTACACTTCCCGGGGGGCCGGCTATGGCTACACCTTC	CASSYTSRGAGYGYTF
13	TRBV30	TRBJ2-3	NA	NA	TGTGCCTGGAGCCAGGGCAGCACAGATACGCAGTATTTT	CAWSQGSTDTQYF
16	TRBV5-1	TRBJ1-4	TRBD1	NA	TGCGCCAGCAGCGGGGGGTCAACAGGGGAGTACGAAAAACTGTTTTTT	CASSGGSTGEYEKLFF
15	TRBV7-9	TRBJ2-1	NA	NA	TGTGCCAGCAGCCATACAGGGAAGTCTTACAATGAGCAGTTCTTC	CASSHTGKSYNEQFF
16	TRBV7-2	TRBJ2-7	TRBD2	NA	TGTGCCAGCAGCTTAGAGGGGACTAGCGGGCGCTGGGAGCAGTACTTC	CASSLEGTSGRWEQYF
14	TRBV5-1	TRBJ2-5	TRBD1	once	TGCGCCAGCAACGCCGGGACAGGAGAAGAGACCCAGTACTTC	CASNAGTGEETQYF
12	TRBV30	TRBJ1-2	NA	NA	TGTGCCTGGAGCGGGACACTAAATGGCTACACCTTC	CAWSGTLNGYTF
14	TRBV9	TRBJ1-2	NA	NA	TGTGCCAGCAGCGTAGATTTGGCAGCCGGGGGCTACACCTTC	CASSVDLAAGGYTF
14	TRBV5-4	TRBJ1-2	NA	once	TGTGCCAGCACCCTTGGGGGGGCTGGTTATGGCTACACCTTC	CASTLGGAGYGYTF
15	TRBV30	TRBJ1-2	NA	NA	TGTGCCTGGAGGACCGGAACGATTGGGGACTATGGCTACACCTTC	CAWRTGTIGDYGYTF
15	TRBV30	TRBJ2-7	NA	NA	TGTGCCTGGACCCAAGAGCGGCGAAGCTCCTACGAGCAGTACTTC	CAWTQERRSSYEQYF
12	TRBV30	TRBJ1-2	NA	NA	TGTGCCTGGAGTCCCGGAGGTCATGGCTACACCTTC	CAWSPGGHGYTF
13	TRBV30	TRBJ1-6	NA	once	TGTGCCTGGAGTCAAGGGGCAAATTCACCCCTCCACTTT	CAWSQGANSPLHF
16	TRBV4-1	TRBJ1-1	NA	NA	TGCGCCAGCAGCCAAGATGCTGGACGAGTGAACACTGAAGCTTTCTTT	CASSQDAGRVNTEAFF
13	TRBV7-9	TRBJ1-3	NA	NA	TGTGCCAGCAGCTTGACCACTGGAAACACCATATATTTT	CASSLTTGNTIYF
14	TRBV30	TRBJ1-3	NA	once	TGTGCCTGGAGTTTAACAGGATCTGGAAACACCATATATTTT	CAWSLTGSGNTIYF
14	TRBV7-6	TRBJ2-7	NA	NA	TGTGCCAGCAGCTTAGGTGGCCGTACGGGCGAGCAGTACTTC	CASSLGGRTGEQYF
15	TRBV30	TRBJ1-6	NA	once	TGTGCCTGGAGCAGGGGTGCAACCTATAATTCACCCCTCCACTTT	CAWSRGATYNSPLHF
13	TRBV2	TRBJ1-3	NA	once	TGTGCCAGCAGTCCCTGGGACGGAAACACCATATATTTT	CASSPWDGNTIYF
14	TRBV6-1	TRBJ1-2	NA	NA	TGTGCCAGCAGTGAATTGCAGGGCCGATATGGCTACACCTTC	CASSELQGRYGYTF
15	TRBV11-2	TRBJ1-6	NA	NA	TGTGCCAGCAGCCTCACCGGACGGAATAATTCACCCCTCCACTTT	CASSLTGRNNSPLHF
15	TRBV6-5	TRBJ1-1	NA	NA	TGTGCCAGCAGTTACTCGATGGCCAGGGGCGCTGAAGCTTTCTTT	CASSYSMARGAEAFF
14	TRBV7-2	TRBJ1-3	TRBD1	NA	TGTGCCAGCAGCTCCTTCAGGGGGGCAAACACCATATATTTT	CASSSFRGANTIYF
16	TRBV2	TRBJ1-5	NA	once	TGTGCCAGCAGCCGAAGAGGGACGGGAAGCAATCAGCCCCAGCATTTT	CASSRRGTGSNQPQHF
13	TRBV4-2	TRBJ2-2	NA	NA	TGTGCCAGCAGCCAGGGTGGACTCGGGGAGCTGTTTTTT	CASSQGGLGELFF
15	TRBV5-1	TRBJ1-1	NA	NA	TGCGCCAGCAGCTTGGAGCCAGGGGTTAACACTGAAGCTTTCTTT	CASSLEPGVNTEAFF
17	TRBV6-1	TRBJ1-4	NA	NA	TGTGCCAGCAGTGCTCGGGTGGGGGTACGGACTAATGAAAAACTGTTTTTT	CASSARVGVRTNEKLFF
14	TRBV21-1	TRBJ2-6	NA	NA	TGTGCCAGCTCGACGGCCTCTGGGGCCAACGTCCTGACTTTC	CASSTASGANVLTF
17	TRBV4-1	TRBJ1-4	TRBD1	NA	TGCGCCAGCAGCCAGATGACAGGGGATGCAACTAATGAAAAACTGTTTTTT	CASSQMTGDATNEKLFF
16	TRBV7-3	TRBJ2-5	NA	NA	TGTGCCAGCAGTCTCACGGGGAGGAGGAGTCAAGAGACCCAGTACTTC	CASSLTGRRSQETQYF
14	TRBV28	TRBJ1-2	NA	once	TGTGCCAGCAAGACAGGCGCTTACATCTATGGCTACACCTTC	CASKTGAYIYGYTF
16	TRBV27	TRBJ2-7	TRBD1	NA	TGTGCCAGCAGTTCTTTCTCAGGGGGCATAAGGAACGAGCAGTACTTC	CASSSFSGGIRNEQYF
14	TRBV5-1	TRBJ2-7	NA	once	TGCGCCAGCAGCCCCAGCATACCCGACTACGAGCAGTACTTC	CASSPSIPDYEQYF
14	TRBV19	TRBJ1-5	TRBD1	NA	TGTGCCAGTAGTGAACAGGGGGCGCGTCAGCCCCAGCATTTT	CASSEQGARQPQHF
15	TRBV19	TRBJ2-3	NA	NA	TGTGCCAGTAATCGTATAGGGCCTAGCACAGATACGCAGTATTTT	CASNRIGPSTDTQYF
17	TRBV9	TRBJ2-3	NA	NA	TGTGCCAGCAGTGTCTCCTCTTCGCGGGGCAGGACAGATACGCAGTATTTT	CASSVSSSRGRTDTQYF
17	TRBV5-6	TRBJ1-5	TRBD1	NA	TGTGCCAGCAGCTTGGTAGGCAGGGGGCTCGGGTATCAGCCCCAGCATTTT	CASSLVGRGLGYQPQHF
14	TRBV2	TRBJ1-1	TRBD1	once	TGTGCCAGCAGTGACAGGGGGATGGGCACTGAAGCTTTCTTT	CASSDRGMGTEAFF
15	TRBV4-2	TRBJ2-1	TRBD2	NA	TGTGCCAGCAGCCAAGAGCGGGAGCCGCACAATGAGCAGTTCTTC	CASSQEREPHNEQFF
11	TRBV5-8	TRBJ2-1	NA	NA	TGTGCCAGCAGCCCGATAATTGAGCAGTTCTTC	CASSPIIEQFF
18	TRBV7-2	TRBJ1-6	TRBD1	NA	TGTGCCAGCAGCACCCCGGGACAGTCCTTCTCCTATAATTCACCCCTCCACTTT	CASSTPGQSFSYNSPLHF
17	TRBV11-2	TRBJ2-2	NA	NA	TGTGCCAGCAGCTTAGATCCGCAAGGGCCGAACACCGGGGAGCTGTTTTTT	CASSLDPQGPNTGELFF
13	TRBV15	TRBJ1-6	NA	NA	TGTGCCACCAGCAGAGAATATAATTCACCCCTCCACTTT	CATSREYNSPLHF
9	TRBV6-4	TRBJ1-5	NA	NA	TGTGCCTCCTTTCGCCCCCAGCATTTT	CASFRPQHF